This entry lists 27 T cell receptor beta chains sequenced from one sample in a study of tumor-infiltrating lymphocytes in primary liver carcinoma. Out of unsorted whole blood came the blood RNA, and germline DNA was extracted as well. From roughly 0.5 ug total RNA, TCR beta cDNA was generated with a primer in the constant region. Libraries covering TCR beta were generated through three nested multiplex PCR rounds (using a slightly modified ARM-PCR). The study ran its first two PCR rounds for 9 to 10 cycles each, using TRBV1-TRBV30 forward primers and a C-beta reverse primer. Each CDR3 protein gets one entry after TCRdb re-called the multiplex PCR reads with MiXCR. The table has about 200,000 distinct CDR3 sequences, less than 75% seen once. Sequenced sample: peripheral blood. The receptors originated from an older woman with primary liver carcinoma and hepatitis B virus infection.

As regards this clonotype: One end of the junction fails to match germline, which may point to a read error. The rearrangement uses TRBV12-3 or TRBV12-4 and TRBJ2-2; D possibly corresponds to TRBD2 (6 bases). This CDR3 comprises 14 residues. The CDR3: CASSQTRNTGELFF. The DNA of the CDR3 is TGTGCCAGCAGTCAGACTAGAAACACCGGGGAGCTCTTTTTT.

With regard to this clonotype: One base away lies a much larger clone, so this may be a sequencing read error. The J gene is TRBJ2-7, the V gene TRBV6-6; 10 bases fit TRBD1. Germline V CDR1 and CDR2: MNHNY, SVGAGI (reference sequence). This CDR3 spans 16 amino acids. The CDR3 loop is CASSNSTGTGVSEQYF. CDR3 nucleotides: TGTGCCAGCAGTAACTCGACAGGGACAGGGGTGTCCGAGCAGTACTTC.

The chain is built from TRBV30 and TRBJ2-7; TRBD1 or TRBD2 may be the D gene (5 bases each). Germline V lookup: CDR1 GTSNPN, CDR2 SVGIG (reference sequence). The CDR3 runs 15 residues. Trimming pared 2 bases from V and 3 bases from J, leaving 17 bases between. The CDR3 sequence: CAWSSSGRRLYEQYF. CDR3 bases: TGTGCCTGGAGTTCATCGGGACGGCGCCTCTACGAGCAGTACTTC.

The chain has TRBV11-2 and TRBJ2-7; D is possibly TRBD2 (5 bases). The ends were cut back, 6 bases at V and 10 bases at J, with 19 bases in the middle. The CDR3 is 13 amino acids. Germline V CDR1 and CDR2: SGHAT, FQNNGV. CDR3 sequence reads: CASRHPGSLEQYF. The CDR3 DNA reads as TGTGCCAGCAGGCACCCGGGGAGCCTCGAACAGTACTTC.

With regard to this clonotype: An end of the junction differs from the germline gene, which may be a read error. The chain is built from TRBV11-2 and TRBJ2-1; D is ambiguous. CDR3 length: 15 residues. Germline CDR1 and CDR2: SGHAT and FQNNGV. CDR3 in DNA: TGTGCCAACAGCTTAGATCTCTCGTGTTACAATGAGCAGTTCTTC. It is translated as CANSLDLSCYNEQFF.

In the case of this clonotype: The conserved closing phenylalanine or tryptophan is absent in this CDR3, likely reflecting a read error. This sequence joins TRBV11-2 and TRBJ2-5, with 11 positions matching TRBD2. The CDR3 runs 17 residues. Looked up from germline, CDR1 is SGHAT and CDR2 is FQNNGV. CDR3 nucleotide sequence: TGTGCCAGCAACTTATCCCCGGGACTAGCGGCACAAGAGACCCAGTACTCC. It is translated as CASNLSPGLAAQETQYS.

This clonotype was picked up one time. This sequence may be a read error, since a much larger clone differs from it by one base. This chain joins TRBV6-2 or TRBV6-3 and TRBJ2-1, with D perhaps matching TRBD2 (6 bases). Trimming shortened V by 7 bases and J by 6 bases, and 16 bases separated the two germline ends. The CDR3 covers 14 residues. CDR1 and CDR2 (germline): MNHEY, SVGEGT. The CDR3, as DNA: TGTGCCAGCAAAAAACAGGTCGGGGGCAATGAGCAGTTCTTC. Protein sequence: CASKKQVGGNEQFF.

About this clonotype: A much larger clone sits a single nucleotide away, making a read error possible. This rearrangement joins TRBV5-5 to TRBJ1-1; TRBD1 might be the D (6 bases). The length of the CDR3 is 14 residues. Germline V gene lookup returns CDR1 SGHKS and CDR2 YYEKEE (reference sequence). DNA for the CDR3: TGTGCCAGAAGCTTAGCCACAGGGAGGGCTGAAGCTTTCTTT. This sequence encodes CARSLATGRAEAFF.

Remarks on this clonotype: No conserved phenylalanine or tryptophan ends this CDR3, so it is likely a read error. The DNA for the CDR3 is TGTGCCAGCAGCCGGAAGACTAGCGGGAACACCGGGGAGCTGTTTATT. It encodes CASSRKTSGNTGELFI. The chain links TRBV12-3 or TRBV12-4 to TRBJ2-2; 9 positions agree with TRBD2. Unmatched junction bases numbered 6, after V lost 6 bases and J lost 1 base. The CDR3 is made up of 16 amino acids.

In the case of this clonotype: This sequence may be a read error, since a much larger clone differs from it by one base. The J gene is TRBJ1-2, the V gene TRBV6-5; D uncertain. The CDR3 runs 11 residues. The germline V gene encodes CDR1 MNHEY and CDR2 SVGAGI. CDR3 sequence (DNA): TGTACCAGCAGATCTAACTATGGCTACACCTTC. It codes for CTSRSNYGYTF.

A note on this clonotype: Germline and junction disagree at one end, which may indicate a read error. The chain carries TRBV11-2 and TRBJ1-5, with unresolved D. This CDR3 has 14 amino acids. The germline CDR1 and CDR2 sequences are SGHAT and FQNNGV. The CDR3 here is CTSSFLDSNQPQHF. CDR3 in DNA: TGTACCAGCAGCTTTTTGGATAGCAATCAGCCCCAGCATTTT. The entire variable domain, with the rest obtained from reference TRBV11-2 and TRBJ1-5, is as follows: EAGVAQSPRYKIIEKRQSVAFWCNPISGHATLYWYQQILGQGPKLLIQFQNNGVVDDSQLPKDRFSAERLKGVDSTLKIQPAKLEDSAVYLCTSSFLDSNQPQHFGDGTRLSIL.

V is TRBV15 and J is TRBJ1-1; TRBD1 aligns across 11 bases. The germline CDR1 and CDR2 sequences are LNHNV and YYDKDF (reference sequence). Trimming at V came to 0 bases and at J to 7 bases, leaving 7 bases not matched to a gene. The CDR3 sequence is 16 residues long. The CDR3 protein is CATSRDLGQGAGEAFF. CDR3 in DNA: TGTGCCACCAGCAGAGATCTCGGACAGGGGGCTGGTGAAGCTTTCTTT. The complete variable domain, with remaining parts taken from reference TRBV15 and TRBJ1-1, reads DAMVIQNPRYQVTQFGKPVTLSCSQTLNHNVMYWYQQKSSQAPKLLFHYYDKDFNNEADTPDNFQSRRPNTSFCFLDIRSPGLGDTAMYLCATSRDLGQGAGEAFFGQGTRLTVV.

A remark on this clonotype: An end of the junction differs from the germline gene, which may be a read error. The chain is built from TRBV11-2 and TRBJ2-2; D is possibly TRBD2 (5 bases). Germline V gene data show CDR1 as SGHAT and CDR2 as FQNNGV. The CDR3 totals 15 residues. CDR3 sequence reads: CARSSLRSGIWELFF. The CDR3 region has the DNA TGTGCCCGCAGCTCGCTACGGTCAGGCATCTGGGAGTTGTTTTTT. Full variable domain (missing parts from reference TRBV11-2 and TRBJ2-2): EAGVAQSPRYKIIEKRQSVAFWCNPISGHATLYWYQQILGQGPKLLIQFQNNGVVDDSQLPKDRFSAERLKGVDSTLKIQPAKLEDSAVYLCARSSLRSGIWELFFGEGSRLTVL.

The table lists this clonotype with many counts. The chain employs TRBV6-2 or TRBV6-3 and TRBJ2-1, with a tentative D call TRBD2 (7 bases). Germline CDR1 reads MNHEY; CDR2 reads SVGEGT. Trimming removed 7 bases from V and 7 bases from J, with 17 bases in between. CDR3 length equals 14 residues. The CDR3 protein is CASMGLGGGNEQFF. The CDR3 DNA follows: TGTGCCAGCATGGGGCTAGGGGGGGGGAATGAGCAGTTCTTC.

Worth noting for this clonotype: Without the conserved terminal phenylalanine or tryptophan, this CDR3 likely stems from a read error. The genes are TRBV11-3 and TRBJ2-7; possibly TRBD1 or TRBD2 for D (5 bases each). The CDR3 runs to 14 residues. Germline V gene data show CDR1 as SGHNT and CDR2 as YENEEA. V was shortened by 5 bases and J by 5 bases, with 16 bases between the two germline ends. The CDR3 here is CASSGGRSSHEQYL. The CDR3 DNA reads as TGTGCCAGCAGCGGGGGAAGGTCTAGTCACGAGCAGTACCTC.

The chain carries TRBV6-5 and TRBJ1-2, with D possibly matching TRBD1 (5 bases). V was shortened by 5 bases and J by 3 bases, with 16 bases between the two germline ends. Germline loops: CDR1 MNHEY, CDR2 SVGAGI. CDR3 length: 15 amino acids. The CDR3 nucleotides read TGTGCCAGCAGTCCCATGGGGGGTGTAGACTATGGCTACACCTTC. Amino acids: CASSPMGGVDYGYTF.

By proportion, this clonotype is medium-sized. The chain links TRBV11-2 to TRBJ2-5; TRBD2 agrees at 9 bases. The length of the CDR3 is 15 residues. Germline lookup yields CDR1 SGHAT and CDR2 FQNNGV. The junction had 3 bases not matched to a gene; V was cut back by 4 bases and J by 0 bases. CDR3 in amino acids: CASSSRLADQETQYF. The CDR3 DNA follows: TGTGCCAGCAGCTCCCGACTAGCGGACCAAGAGACCCAGTACTTC.

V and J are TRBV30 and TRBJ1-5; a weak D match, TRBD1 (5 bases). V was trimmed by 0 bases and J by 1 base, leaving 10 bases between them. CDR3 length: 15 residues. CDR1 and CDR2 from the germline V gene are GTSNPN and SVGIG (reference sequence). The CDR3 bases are TGTGCCTGGAGTGTCGGGACGGCAAGCAATCAGCCCCAGCATTTT. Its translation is CAWSVGTASNQPQHF.

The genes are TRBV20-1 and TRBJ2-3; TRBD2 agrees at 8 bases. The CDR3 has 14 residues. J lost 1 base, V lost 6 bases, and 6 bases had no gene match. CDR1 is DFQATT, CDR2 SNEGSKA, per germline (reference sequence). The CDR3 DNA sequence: TGCAGTGCGCCGGGACTAGGGGGCACAGATACGCAGTATTTT. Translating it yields CSAPGLGGTDTQYF.

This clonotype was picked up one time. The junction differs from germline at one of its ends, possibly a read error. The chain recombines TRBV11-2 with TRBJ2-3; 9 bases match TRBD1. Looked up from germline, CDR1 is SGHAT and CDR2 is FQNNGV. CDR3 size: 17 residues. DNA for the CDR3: TGTGGCAGCAACTTAGAGGTTCGGACAGGGGTCACAGATACGCAGTATTTT. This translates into CGSNLEVRTGVTDTQYF.

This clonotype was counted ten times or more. CDR3: CASTMGGENSPLHF. The CDR3 DNA sequence: TGTGCCAGCACCATGGGGGGGGAGAATTCACCCCTCCACTTT. The chain couples TRBV6-6 to TRBJ1-6, with a weak D call TRBD1 (5 bases). CDR1 and CDR2 from the germline V gene are MNHNY and SVGAGI (reference sequence). This CDR3 spans 14 amino acids. V lost 7 bases to trimming and J lost 7 bases, with 14 bases between them.

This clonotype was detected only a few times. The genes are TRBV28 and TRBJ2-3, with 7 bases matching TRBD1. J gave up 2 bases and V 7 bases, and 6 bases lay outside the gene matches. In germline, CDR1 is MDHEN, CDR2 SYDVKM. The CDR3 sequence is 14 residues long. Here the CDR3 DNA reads TGTGCCAGCACCCTTGGGACAGTCACAGATACGCAGTATTTT. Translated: CASTLGTVTDTQYF.

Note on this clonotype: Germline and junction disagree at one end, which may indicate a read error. The CDR3, as DNA: TGTGCTAGTGGCCAGGGCAGAACTAACACCGGGAAGCTGTTTTTT. Protein sequence: CASGQGRTNTGKLFF. The chain employs TRBV12-5 and TRBJ2-2; possibly TRBD1 or TRBD2 for D (5 bases each). The CDR3 contains 15 residues. CDR1 and CDR2 (germline): LGHNT, FRNRAP.

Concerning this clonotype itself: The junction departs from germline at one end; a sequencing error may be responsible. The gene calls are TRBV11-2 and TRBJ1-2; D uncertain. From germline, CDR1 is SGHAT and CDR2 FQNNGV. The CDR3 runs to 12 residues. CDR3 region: CAGSLGSVGYTF. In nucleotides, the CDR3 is TGTGCCGGCAGCTTAGGCAGTGTGGGCTACACCTTC.

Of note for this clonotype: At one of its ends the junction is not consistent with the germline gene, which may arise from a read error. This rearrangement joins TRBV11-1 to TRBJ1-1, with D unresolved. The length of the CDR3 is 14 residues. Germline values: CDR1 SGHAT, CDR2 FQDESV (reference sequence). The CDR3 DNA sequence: TGTGCCAGCAACCAAGACGATGGGAACACTGAAGCTTTCTTC. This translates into CASNQDDGNTEAFF.

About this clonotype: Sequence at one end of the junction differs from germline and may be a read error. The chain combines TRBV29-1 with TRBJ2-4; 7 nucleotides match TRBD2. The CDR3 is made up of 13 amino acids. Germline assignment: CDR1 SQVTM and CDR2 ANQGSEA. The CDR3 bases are TGCAGCGTTGGGGGGGGAGACAAAAACATTCAGTGCTTC. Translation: CSVGGGDKNIQCF.

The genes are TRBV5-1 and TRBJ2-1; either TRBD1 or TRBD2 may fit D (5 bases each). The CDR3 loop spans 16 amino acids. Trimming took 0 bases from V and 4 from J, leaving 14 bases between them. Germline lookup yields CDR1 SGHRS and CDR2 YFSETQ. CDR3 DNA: TGCGCCAGCAGCTTGGGGGACCTCCCCTCGTACAATGAGCAGTTCTTC. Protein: CASSLGDLPSYNEQFF.